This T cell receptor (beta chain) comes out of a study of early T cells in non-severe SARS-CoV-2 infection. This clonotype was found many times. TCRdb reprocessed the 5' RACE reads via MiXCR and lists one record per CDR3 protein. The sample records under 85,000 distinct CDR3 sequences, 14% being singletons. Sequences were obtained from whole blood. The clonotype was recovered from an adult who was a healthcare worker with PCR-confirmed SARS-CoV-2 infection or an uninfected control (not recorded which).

CDR3 sequence: CASSFGTGPYEQYF. In DNA form, the CDR3 reads TGTGCCAGCAGCTTCGGGACAGGGCCCTACGAGCAGTACTTC. This chain links TRBV7-2 with TRBJ2-7; TRBD1 agrees at 9 bases. CDR1 SGHTA and CDR2 FQGNSA come from the germline V gene. This CDR3 comprises 14 residues. V was pared by 3 bases and J by 2 bases, with 2 bases of the junction left unmatched. Based on the CDR3 plus reference TRBV7-2 and TRBJ2-7, the full variable domain is GAGVSQSPSNKVTEKGKDVELRCDPISGHTALYWYRQSLGQGLEFLIYFQGNSAPDKSGLPSDRFSAERTGGSVSTLTIQRTQQEDSAVYLCASSFGTGPYEQYFGPGTRLTVT.